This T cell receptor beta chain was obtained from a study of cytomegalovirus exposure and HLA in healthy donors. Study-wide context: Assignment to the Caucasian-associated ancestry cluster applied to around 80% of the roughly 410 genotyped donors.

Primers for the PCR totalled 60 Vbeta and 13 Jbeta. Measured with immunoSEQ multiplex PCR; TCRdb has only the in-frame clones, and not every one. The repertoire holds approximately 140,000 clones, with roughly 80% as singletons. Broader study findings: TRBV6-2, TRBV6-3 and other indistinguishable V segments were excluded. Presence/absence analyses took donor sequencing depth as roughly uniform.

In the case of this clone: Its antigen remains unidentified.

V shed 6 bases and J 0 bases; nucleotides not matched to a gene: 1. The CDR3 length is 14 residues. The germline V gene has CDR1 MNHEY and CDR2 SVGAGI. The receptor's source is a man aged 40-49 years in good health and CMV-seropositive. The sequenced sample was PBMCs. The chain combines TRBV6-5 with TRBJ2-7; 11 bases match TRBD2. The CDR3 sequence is CASRGLAGSYEQYF. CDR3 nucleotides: TGTGCCAGCAGAGGACTAGCGGGCTCCTACGAGCAGTACTTC.